This T cell receptor beta chain was retrieved from a study of blood T cell repertoires in COVID-19. Overall study: Collection of acute and convalescent COVID-19 samples took place in the United States, Italy and Spain.

The protocol was immunoSEQ multiplex PCR, while the TCRdb copy is restricted to in-frame clones and leaves out a portion. Seen here are more than 85,000 clones, 88% observed once, and the top ten hold around 2%. Germline V gene lookup returns CDR1 DFQATT and CDR2 SNEGSKA (reference sequence). CDR3 length: 10 residues. This TCR was recovered from a man aged 45 to 65 with COVID-19, enrolled during active disease. Sample: peripheral blood. The chain couples TRBV20-1 to TRBJ1-5; D might be TRBD1 (5 bases). The CDR3 sequence is CSSGNQPQHF. The DNA of the CDR3 is TGCTCATCAGGGAATCAGCCCCAGCATTTT.